These 27 T cell receptor beta chains were sequenced from one sample in a study of blood T cell repertoires in COVID-19. Only in-frame clones appear in the TCRdb table, and some are missing; sequencing was by immunoSEQ multiplex PCR. Here the sample spans roughly 260,000 clones, approximately 86% being singletons. The sample comprised peripheral blood. The receptors come from a woman aged 50 to 65 who had recovered from COVID-19.

J is TRBJ2-2 and V is TRBV11-2, with D maybe TRBD2 (7 bases). The germline CDR1 and CDR2 sequences are SGHAT and FQNNGV. The CDR3 spans 15 residues. The V end was cut by 6 bases, the J end by 6 bases, with 17 bases between. The CDR3 sequence: CASSRIGGRAGELFF. Here the CDR3 DNA reads TGTGCCAGCAGTCGAATCGGGGGGCGGGCCGGGGAGCTGTTTTTT.

The rearrangement links TRBV5-4 to TRBJ1-1; 10 positions match TRBD1. The germline V gene encodes CDR1 SGHNT and CDR2 YYREEE (reference sequence). CDR3 length: 14 residues. The ends lost 2 bases at V and 10 bases at J; junction bases unmatched: 8. The CDR3 loop is CASSLGTGASGAFF. The CDR3 nucleotides are TGTGCCAGCAGCTTAGGGACAGGGGCCTCTGGAGCTTTCTTT.

The rearrangement links TRBV19 to TRBJ1-4, with no clear D. Germline lookup yields CDR1 LNHDA and CDR2 SQIVND (reference sequence). V was trimmed by 5 bases and J by 6 bases, leaving 4 bases between them. CDR3 length: 11 residues. For the CDR3, the DNA is TGTGCCAGTAGTTTCTATGAAAAACTGTTTTTT. Protein sequence: CASSFYEKLFF.

V and J are TRBV20-1 and TRBJ2-1, with 9 bases aligning to TRBD2. The CDR3 is 15 amino acids. Per germline, CDR1 DFQATT and CDR2 SNEGSKA (reference sequence). With 3 bases clipped from V and 6 bases from J, the junction kept 9 bases outside the gene matches. This CDR3 reads CSASEGLAVVNEQFF. The CDR3 nucleotides read TGCAGTGCTAGTGAGGGACTAGCTGTTGTCAATGAGCAGTTCTTC.

The chain couples TRBV6-5 to TRBJ2-7, with D possibly being TRBD2 (5 bases). The CDR3 sequence is 14 residues long. Germline loops: CDR1 MNHEY, CDR2 SVGAGI. Trimming removed 5 bases from V and 3 bases from J, with 14 bases in between. CDR3 sequence (DNA): TGTGCCAGCAGTCCCCTGGGAGACCTCTACGAGCAGTACTTC. This translates into CASSPLGDLYEQYF.

V usage is TRBV7-2 and J usage is TRBJ2-5, with D possibly being TRBD1 (6 bases). Germline lookup yields CDR1 SGHTA and CDR2 FQGNSA. Trimming removed 3 bases from V and 2 bases from J, with 16 bases in between. The length of the CDR3 is 16 residues. In DNA, the CDR3 is TGTGCCAGCAGCTTCCTACCCAAGGGGGTTCAAGAGACCCAGTACTTC. It specifies CASSFLPKGVQETQYF.

This rearrangement joins TRBV18 to TRBJ2-3; D possibly corresponds to TRBD1 (5 bases). Per the germline V gene, CDR1 is KGHSH and CDR2 is LQKENI. V lost 3 bases and J lost 6, with 7 bases in between. The CDR3 sequence is 12 residues long. For the CDR3, the DNA is TGTGCCAGCTCACCGGGGCCGGATACGCAGTATTTT. It is translated as CASSPGPDTQYF. The full variable domain, its missing parts supplied by reference TRBV18 and TRBJ2-3, is NAGVMQNPRHLVRRRGQEARLRCSPMKGHSHVYWYRQLPEEGLKFMVYLQKENIIDESGMPKERFSAEFPKEGPSILRIQQVVRGDSAAYFCASSPGPDTQYFGPGTRLTVL.

The chain links TRBV5-1 to TRBJ2-2; 11 bases agree with TRBD1. Germline V lookup: CDR1 SGHRS, CDR2 YFSETQ. This CDR3 has 15 residues. J gave up 4 bases and V 5 bases, and 4 bases lay outside the gene matches. CDR3: CASSGQGASTGELFF. The CDR3, as DNA: TGCGCCAGCAGTGGACAGGGGGCGAGCACCGGGGAGCTGTTTTTT.

This chain uses TRBV3-1 (or the pseudogene TRBV3-2) with TRBJ1-6; TRBD1 might be the D (6 bases). The CDR3 runs to 15 residues. V lost 0 bases and J 8 bases, leaving 11 bases between the germline ends. Germline V gene lookup returns CDR1 LGHDT and CDR2 YNNKEL (reference sequence). CDR3 amino acids: CASSQERGADSPLHF. The CDR3 region has the DNA TGTGCCAGCAGCCAAGAACGGGGGGCAGATTCACCCCTCCACTTT.

The J gene is TRBJ2-7, the V gene TRBV5-1, with a weak D call TRBD2 (5 bases). With 4 bases removed from V and 0 bases from J, the gap between germline ends came to 14 bases. The CDR3 totals 15 residues. Germline loops: CDR1 SGHRS, CDR2 YFSETQ. The CDR3 DNA sequence: TGCGCCAGCAGCCCGCCGACGGGAAGCTCCTACGAGCAGTACTTC. Its translation: CASSPPTGSSYEQYF.

This chain uses TRBV7-9 with TRBJ2-5; D perhaps matches TRBD1 (6 bases). V shed 3 bases and J shed 4 bases, with 18 bases lying between them. The CDR3 contains 16 residues. The germline CDR1 and CDR2 sequences are SEHNR and FQNEAQ (reference sequence). CDR3 nucleotide sequence: TGTGCCAGCAGCTTCAAGGACAGTAAGGGGTCAGAGACCCAGTACTTC. It codes for CASSFKDSKGSETQYF.

The table lists this clone with a few counts. This chain connects TRBV27 to TRBJ2-7; TRBD2 aligns across 7 bases. The J segment lost 5 bases and the V segment lost 7 bases, leaving 23 bases of the junction unmatched. This CDR3 is 18 amino acids long. Germline CDR1 MNHEY, CDR2 SMNVEV (reference sequence). The CDR3 DNA reads TGTGCCAGCACCGTTTATCCCTTCTCTCTAGCGGACGGGGACGAGCAGTACTTC. Its protein is CASTVYPFSLADGDEQYF.

This clone appeared once. This sequence joins TRBV27 and TRBJ1-2; unclear D gene. The ends were cut back, 3 bases at V and 2 bases at J, with 7 bases in the middle. The CDR3 contains 13 residues. Germline V gene data show CDR1 as MNHEY and CDR2 as SMNVEV (reference sequence). CDR3 protein: CASSFNTNYGYTF. The CDR3 DNA is TGTGCCAGCAGTTTCAATACAAACTATGGCTACACCTTC.

The genes are TRBV6-2 or TRBV6-3 and TRBJ1-2; 11 bases fit TRBD1. CDR1 and CDR2 from the germline V gene are MNHEY and SVGEGT. With V trimmed by 8 bases and J by 6 bases, 11 bases remained unmatched. This CDR3 spans 15 amino acids. The CDR3 is CASRPRDRGADGYTF. The CDR3 coding sequence is TGTGCCAGCCGCCCCAGGGACAGGGGGGCGGATGGCTACACCTTC.

The chain couples TRBV5-5 to TRBJ2-2; TRBD1 is a possible D gene (5 bases). CDR1 is SGHKS and CDR2 is YYEKEE in the germline V gene (reference sequence). Trimming removed 0 bases from V and 4 bases from J, with 16 bases in between. The length of the CDR3 is 17 residues. The CDR3 reads CASSLAQEPRATGELFF. The DNA for the CDR3 is TGTGCCAGCAGCTTGGCACAGGAACCCCGGGCCACCGGGGAGCTGTTTTTT.

This clone appeared a single time. This chain connects TRBV18 to TRBJ1-2; 9 nucleotides line up with TRBD1. J lost 7 bases, V lost 3 bases, and 9 bases had no gene match. The germline V gene encodes CDR1 KGHSH and CDR2 LQKENI. This CDR3 has 15 amino acids. CDR3 residues: CASSPSTRDRVGYTF. CDR3 sequence (DNA): TGTGCCAGCTCACCCTCTACCCGGGACAGGGTTGGCTACACCTTC.

This rearrangement joins TRBV5-5 to TRBJ1-6; D call uncertain. The CDR3 runs 14 residues. Trimming shortened V by 5 bases and J by 8 bases, and 14 bases separated the two germline ends. Germline loops: CDR1 SGHKS, CDR2 YYEKEE (reference sequence). In DNA form, the CDR3 reads TGTGCCAGCAGTTCAGGATTTGCCTATTCACCCCTCCACTTT. Translation gives CASSSGFAYSPLHF.

J is TRBJ1-5 and V is TRBV27; D remains unclear. The germline CDR1 and CDR2 sequences are MNHEY and SMNVEV (reference sequence). The CDR3 is made up of 14 amino acids. V lost 5 bases and J lost 10, with 18 bases in between. The DNA for the CDR3 is TGTGCCAGCAGTCCCCGACTTGCGTTTTTACCCCAGCATTTT. As protein: CASSPRLAFLPQHF.

The rearrangement joins TRBV2 to TRBJ2-7; D is unresolved. There are 14 residues in the CDR3. Germline V gene sequence: CDR1 SNHLY, CDR2 FYNNEI. V was trimmed by 2 bases and J by 6 bases, leaving 14 bases between them. DNA of the CDR3: TGTGCCAGCAGTGAATCCGGGTACGGATTCGAGCAGTACTTC. Encoded protein: CASSESGYGFEQYF.

To note about this clone: Other DNA sequences in the same sample also yield this CDR3. The rearrangement links TRBV9 to TRBJ1-5, with D perhaps TRBD1 (6 bases). V was cut by 0 bases and J by 3 bases, with 10 bases left in between. Germline V gene lookup returns CDR1 SGDLS and CDR2 YYNGEE. The CDR3 is 15 residues long. CDR3 bases: TGTGCCAGCAGCGTAGGGCAGGGGCTCAATCAGCCCCAGCATTTT. Residues: CASSVGQGLNQPQHF.

The rearrangement links TRBV4-1 to TRBJ1-6, with D possibly TRBD1 on 6 matching bases. This CDR3 spans 16 amino acids. Germline V lookup: CDR1 MGHRA, CDR2 YSYEKL. The germline V and J ends were trimmed by 0 bases and 3 bases, with 9 bases remaining between them. CDR3 loop: CASSQDPQGYNSPLHF. The CDR3 DNA is TGCGCCAGCAGCCAAGACCCACAGGGCTATAATTCACCCCTCCACTTT.

This chain links TRBV28 with TRBJ1-5; 11 positions match TRBD1. Per the germline V gene, CDR1 is MDHEN and CDR2 is SYDVKM. V lost 6 bases, J lost 4 bases, and 14 bases stayed unmatched. The CDR3 has 18 residues. CDR3 amino acids: CASSRLDRGRLPNQPQHF. The DNA for the CDR3 is TGTGCCAGCAGCCGATTGGACAGGGGGCGCCTCCCTAATCAGCCCCAGCATTTT.

The chain links TRBV19 to TRBJ1-5; 8 bases map to TRBD1. CDR1 and CDR2 from the germline V gene are LNHDA and SQIVND (reference sequence). The trim removed 2 bases at V and 4 bases at J, leaving 7 bases unmatched. CDR3 length: 16 amino acids. DNA of the CDR3: TGTGCCAGTAGTATAAGCGGGACAGGCCCGAATCAGCCCCAGCATTTT. Residues: CASSISGTGPNQPQHF.

The chain recombines TRBV6-5 with TRBJ1-2; TRBD1 is a possible D gene (5 bases). CDR1 and CDR2 from the germline V gene are MNHEY and SVGAGI. V lost 0 bases and J 4 bases, leaving 9 bases between the germline ends. The CDR3 covers 14 residues. CDR3 in DNA: TGTGCCAGCAGTTACTCGGGGGGGTCCTATGGCTACACCTTC. This encodes CASSYSGGSYGYTF.

The chain joins TRBV4-3 to TRBJ2-3; tentative D call: TRBD2 (6 bases). Trimming removed 0 bases from V and 6 bases from J, with 13 bases in between. Germline loops: CDR1 LGHNA, CDR2 YSLEER. CDR3 length: 15 amino acids. The CDR3 sequence is CASSQDAGSIDTQYF. The CDR3 DNA reads TGCGCCAGCAGCCAAGATGCGGGGAGTATCGATACGCAGTATTTT.

This chain links TRBV2 with TRBJ1-5, with D perhaps matching TRBD1 (6 bases). The CDR3 consists of 13 residues. Germline CDR1 SNHLY, CDR2 FYNNEI. V was trimmed by 5 bases and J by 10 bases, leaving 15 bases between them. CDR3 in amino acids: CASSTYRGGPQHF. In DNA form, the CDR3 reads TGTGCCAGCAGTACGTATCGAGGGGGACCCCAGCATTTT.

This chain uses TRBV19 with TRBJ2-1, with D possibly being TRBD2 (5 bases). Trimming removed 7 bases from V and 0 bases from J, with 16 bases in between. Germline lookup yields CDR1 LNHDA and CDR2 SQIVND (reference sequence). The CDR3 sequence is 16 residues long. This chain's CDR3 is CASTHRGVGSYNEQFF. In DNA form, the CDR3 reads TGTGCCAGTACTCATCGGGGTGTCGGCTCCTACAATGAGCAGTTCTTC. Looking up the rest from reference TRBV19 and TRBJ2-1 gives the full variable domain: DGGITQSPKYLFRKEGQNVTLSCEQNLNHDAMYWYRQDPGQGLRLIYYSQIVNDFQKGDIAEGYSVSREKKESFPLTVTSAQKNPTAFYLCASTHRGVGSYNEQFFGPGTRLTVL.